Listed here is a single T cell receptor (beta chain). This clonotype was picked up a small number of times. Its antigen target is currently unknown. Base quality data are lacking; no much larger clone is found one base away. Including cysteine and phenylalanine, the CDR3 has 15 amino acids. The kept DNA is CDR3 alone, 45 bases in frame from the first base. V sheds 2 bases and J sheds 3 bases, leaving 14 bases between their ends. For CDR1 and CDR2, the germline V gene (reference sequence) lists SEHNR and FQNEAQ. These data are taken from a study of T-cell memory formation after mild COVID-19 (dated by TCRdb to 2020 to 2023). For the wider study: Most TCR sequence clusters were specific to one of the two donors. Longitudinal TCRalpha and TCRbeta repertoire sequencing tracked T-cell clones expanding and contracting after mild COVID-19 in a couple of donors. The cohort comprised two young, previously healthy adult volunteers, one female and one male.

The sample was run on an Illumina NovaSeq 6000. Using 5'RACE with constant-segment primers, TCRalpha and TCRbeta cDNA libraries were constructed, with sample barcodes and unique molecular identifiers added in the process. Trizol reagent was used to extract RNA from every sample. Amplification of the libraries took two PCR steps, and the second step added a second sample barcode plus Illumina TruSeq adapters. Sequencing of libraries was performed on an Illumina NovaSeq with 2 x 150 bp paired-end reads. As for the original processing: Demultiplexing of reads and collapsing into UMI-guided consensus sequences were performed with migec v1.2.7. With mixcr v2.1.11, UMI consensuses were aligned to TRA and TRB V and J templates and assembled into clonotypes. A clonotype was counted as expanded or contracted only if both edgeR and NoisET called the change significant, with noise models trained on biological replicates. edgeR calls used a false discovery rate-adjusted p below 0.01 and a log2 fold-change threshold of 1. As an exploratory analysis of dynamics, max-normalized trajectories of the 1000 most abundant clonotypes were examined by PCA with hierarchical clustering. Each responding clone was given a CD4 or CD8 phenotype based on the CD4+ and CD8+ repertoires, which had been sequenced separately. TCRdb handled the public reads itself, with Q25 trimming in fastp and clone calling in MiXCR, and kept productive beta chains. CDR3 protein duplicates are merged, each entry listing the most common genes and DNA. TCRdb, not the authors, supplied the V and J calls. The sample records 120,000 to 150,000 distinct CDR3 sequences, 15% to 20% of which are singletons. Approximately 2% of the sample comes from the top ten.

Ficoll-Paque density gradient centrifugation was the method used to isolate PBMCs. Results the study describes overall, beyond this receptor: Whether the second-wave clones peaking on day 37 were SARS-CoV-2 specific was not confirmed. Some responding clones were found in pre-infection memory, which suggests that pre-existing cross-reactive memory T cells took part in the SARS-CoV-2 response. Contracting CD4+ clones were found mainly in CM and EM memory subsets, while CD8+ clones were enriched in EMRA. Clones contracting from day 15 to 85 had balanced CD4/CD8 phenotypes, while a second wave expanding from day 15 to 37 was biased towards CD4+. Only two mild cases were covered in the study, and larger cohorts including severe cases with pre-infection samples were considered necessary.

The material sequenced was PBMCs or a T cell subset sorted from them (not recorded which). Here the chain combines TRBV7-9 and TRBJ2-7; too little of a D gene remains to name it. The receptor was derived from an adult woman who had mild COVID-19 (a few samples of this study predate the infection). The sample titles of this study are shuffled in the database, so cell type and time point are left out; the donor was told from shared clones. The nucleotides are TGTGCCAGCAGCTTATCGGTCTTAAGGAACTACGAGCAGTACTTC. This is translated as CASSLSVLRNYEQYF.